This TCR beta chain was sequenced for a study of monozygotic twins with inflammatory bowel disease. Study-level points and caveats: A lone strong IBD-associated signal or clonotype found no support. Especially where disease activity was present, IBD patients had fewer clonotypes in common with others than healthy twins did.

To note about this clonotype: As yet, its antigen is unknown.

Phlebotomy per donor yielded a single 2.5 ml blood sample. Using TCRalpha and TCRbeta cDNA, the researchers carried out two nested PCRs that lasted 16 and 9 cycles. TCRdb reprocessed the 5' RACE reads and reports one entry per CDR3 protein, with no DNA. The sample has around 410,000 distinct CDR3 sequences. The material sequenced was blood. This clonotype was obtained from a human donor with ulcerative colitis or Crohn's disease, or a healthy co-twin of an affected twin (not recorded which).

CDR3 region: CAYGGGPGDTQYF. The chain couples TRBV10-3 to TRBJ2-3; lacking DNA, the TRBD2 call made by TCRdb goes unchecked. This CDR3 has 13 residues. Germline V lookup: CDR1 ENHRY, CDR2 SYGVKD.